This entry is about one T cell receptor beta chain. These data come from a study of blood T cell repertoires in COVID-19. Study-wide background: The United States, Italy and Spain were the sources of the acute and convalescent COVID-19 samples. PBMCs, B-cell-depleted T cells, or T cells were the source of the cDNA or gDNA that made up the material.

Original processing methods: Researchers report that nucleated cell counts were estimated from reference gene primer amplification. Assay used: immunoSEQ multiplex PCR; TCRdb lists only in-frame clones, some missing. From that table come the V and J calls and clone size; the DNA was used to work out D and trimming. The data hold 120,000 to 150,000 clones, with over 80% observed a single time. This CDR3 is built from 13 residues. Germline values: CDR1 SGHDT, CDR2 YYEEEE. Germline trimming cut 4 bases from V and 3 bases from J; bases unmatched to any gene: 3. Sequenced sample: peripheral blood. This clonotype was obtained from a man aged 50 or older who had recovered from COVID-19. This rearrangement joins TRBV5-6 to TRBJ2-7, with 8 bases fitting TRBD1. CDR3 amino acids: CASSRDRRYEQYF. CDR3 bases: TGTGCCAGCAGCAGGGACAGGCGCTACGAGCAGTACTTC.